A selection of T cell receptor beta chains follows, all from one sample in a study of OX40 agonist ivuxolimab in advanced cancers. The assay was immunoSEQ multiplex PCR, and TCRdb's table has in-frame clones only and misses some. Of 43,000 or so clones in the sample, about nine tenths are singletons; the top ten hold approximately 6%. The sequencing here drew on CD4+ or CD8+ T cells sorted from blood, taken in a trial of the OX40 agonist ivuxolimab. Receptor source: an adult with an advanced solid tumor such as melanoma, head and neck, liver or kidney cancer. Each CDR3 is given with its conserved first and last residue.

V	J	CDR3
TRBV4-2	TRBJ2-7	CASSQDLAGINPYEQYF
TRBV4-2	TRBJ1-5	CASSQTGTQNQPQHF
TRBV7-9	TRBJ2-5	CASSLSKGTGASQETQYF
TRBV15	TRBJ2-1	CATSSRGWSGRPHEQFF
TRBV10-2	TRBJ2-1	CASSSSGGPHNEQFF
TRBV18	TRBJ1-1	CASSPETLNTEAFF
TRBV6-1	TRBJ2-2	CASTPTRANTGELFF
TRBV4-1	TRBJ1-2	CASSQGSRVGTVYGYTF
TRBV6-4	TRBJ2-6	CATLLYQTSGELGANVLTF
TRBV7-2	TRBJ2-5	CASSPGLRQETQYF
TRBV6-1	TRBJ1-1	CASSDGPEAFF
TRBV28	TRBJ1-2	CASSTTGGYGYTF
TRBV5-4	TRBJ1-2	CASSFFHLTDINYGYTF
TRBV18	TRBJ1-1	CASSPLQGGSTEAFF
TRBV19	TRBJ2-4	CASKRQGDAKNIQYF
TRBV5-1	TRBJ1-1	CASSLEATGTTEAFF
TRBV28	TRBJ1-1	CASSLGGGYEAFF
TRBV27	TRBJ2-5	CASSEQGLRTQYF
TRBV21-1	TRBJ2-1	CAIPPPRTSGGGNEQFF
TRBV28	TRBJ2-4	CASSSYQAVQYF
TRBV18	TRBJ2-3	CASSPPKGRRKTQYF
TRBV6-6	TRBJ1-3	CASRDSTASSGNTIYF
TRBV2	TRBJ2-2	CASSEQGLNTGELFF
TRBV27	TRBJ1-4	CASSLAGANEKLFF
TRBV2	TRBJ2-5	CASRLRVRETQYF
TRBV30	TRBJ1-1	CAWSLRLLGRLNTEAFF
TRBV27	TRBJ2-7	CASSLGQTGDTYEQYF
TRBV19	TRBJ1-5	CARSLGSNQPQHF
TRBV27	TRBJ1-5	CASSLSVPKGNQPQHF